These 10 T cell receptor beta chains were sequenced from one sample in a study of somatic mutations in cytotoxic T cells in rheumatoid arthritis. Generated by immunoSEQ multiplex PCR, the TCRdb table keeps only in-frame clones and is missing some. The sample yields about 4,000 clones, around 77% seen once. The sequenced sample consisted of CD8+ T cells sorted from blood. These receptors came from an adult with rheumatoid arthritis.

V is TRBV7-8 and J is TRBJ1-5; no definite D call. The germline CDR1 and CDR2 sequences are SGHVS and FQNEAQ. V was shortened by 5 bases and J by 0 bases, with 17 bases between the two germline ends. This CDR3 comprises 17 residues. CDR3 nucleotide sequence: TGTGCCAGCAGCGAGGGAGTGGGCACCTATAGCAATCAGCCCCAGCATTTT. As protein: CASSEGVGTYSNQPQHF.

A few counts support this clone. The CDR3 loop reads CASSITQGNGYTF. The CDR3 DNA is TGTGCCAGTAGTATCACTCAGGGGAATGGCTACACCTTC. The chain joins TRBV19 to TRBJ1-2, with D possibly matching TRBD1 (6 bases). The CDR3 runs 13 residues. V was cut by 3 bases and J by 6 bases, with 11 bases left in between. Germline assignment: CDR1 LNHDA and CDR2 SQIVND (reference sequence).

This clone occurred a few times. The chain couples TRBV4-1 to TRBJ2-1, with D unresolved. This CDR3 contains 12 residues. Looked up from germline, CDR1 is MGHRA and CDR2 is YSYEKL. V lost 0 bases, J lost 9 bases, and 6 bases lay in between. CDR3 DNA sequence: TGCGCCAGCAGCCAAGATAAACTTGAGCAGTTCTTC. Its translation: CASSQDKLEQFF.

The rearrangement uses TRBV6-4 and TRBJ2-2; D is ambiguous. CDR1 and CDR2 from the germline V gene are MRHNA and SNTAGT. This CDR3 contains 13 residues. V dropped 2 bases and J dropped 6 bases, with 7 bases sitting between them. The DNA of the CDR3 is TGTGCCAGCAGTGACAGACCGGCCGGGGAGCTGTTTTTT. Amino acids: CASSDRPAGELFF.

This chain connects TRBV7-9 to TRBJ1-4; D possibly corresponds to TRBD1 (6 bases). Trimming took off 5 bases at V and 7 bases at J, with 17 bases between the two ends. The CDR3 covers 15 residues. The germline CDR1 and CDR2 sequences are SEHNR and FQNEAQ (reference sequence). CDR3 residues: CASSITYRAGEKLFF. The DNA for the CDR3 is TGTGCCAGCAGCATAACGTACAGGGCCGGTGAAAAACTGTTTTTT.

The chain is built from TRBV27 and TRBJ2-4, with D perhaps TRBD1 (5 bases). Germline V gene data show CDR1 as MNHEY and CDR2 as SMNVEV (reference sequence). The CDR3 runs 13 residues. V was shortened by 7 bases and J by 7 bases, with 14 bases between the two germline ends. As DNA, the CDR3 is TGTGCCAGCATGACGTTCAGGGCGAACATTCAGTACTTC. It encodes CASMTFRANIQYF.

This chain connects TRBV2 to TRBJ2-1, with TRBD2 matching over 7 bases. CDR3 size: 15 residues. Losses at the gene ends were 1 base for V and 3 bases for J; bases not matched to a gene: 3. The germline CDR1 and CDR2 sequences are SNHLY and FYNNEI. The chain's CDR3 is CASSEGQRGYNEQFF. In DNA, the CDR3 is TGTGCCAGCAGTGAAGGCCAGCGGGGCTACAATGAGCAGTTCTTC.

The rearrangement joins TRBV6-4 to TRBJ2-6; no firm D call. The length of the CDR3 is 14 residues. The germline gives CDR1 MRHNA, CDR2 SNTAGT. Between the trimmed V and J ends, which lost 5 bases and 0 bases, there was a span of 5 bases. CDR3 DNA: TGTGCCAGCAGTCCAGTCTCTGGGGCCAACGTCCTGACTTTC. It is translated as CASSPVSGANVLTF.

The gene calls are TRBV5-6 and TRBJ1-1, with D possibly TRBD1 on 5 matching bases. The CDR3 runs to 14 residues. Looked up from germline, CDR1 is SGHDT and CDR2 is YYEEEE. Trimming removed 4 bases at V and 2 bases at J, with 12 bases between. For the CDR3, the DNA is TGTGCCAGCAGCCCCTGGGGCCTAAACACTGAAGCTTTCTTT. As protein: CASSPWGLNTEAFF.

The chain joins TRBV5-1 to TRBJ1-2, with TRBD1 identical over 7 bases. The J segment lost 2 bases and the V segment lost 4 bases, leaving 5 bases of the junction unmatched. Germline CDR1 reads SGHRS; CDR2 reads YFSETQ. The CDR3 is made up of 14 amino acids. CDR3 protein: CASSPGGDNYGYTF. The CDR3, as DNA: TGCGCCAGCAGCCCAGGGGGTGACAACTATGGCTACACCTTC.